Each of the 24 T cell receptor beta chains below was sequenced from the same sample in a study of blood T cell repertoires in COVID-19. Assay used: immunoSEQ multiplex PCR; TCRdb lists only in-frame clones, some missing. The sample yields roughly 430,000 clones, nearly 90% seen once. Sample: PBMCs or T cells enriched from blood (not recorded which). The receptors here all came from a woman aged 18-29 years who had been exposed to COVID-19.

Note on this clone: Within the sample, other DNA sequences also encode this same CDR3. This sequence joins TRBV19 and TRBJ2-7; 10 bases are shared with TRBD1. V trimming: 3 bases; J trimming: 5 bases; junction bases outside the gene matches: 4. The CDR3 consists of 14 residues. Germline CDR1 reads LNHDA; CDR2 reads SQIVND (reference sequence). In DNA form, the CDR3 reads TGTGCCAGTAGTATTCGGGACAGGGGCCACGAGCAGTACTTC. Translation: CASSIRDRGHEQYF.

This chain uses TRBV10-1 with TRBJ2-1; 11 bases align to TRBD1. The length of the CDR3 is 13 residues. Germline assignment: CDR1 WNHNN and CDR2 SYGVQD (reference sequence). J was trimmed by 7 bases and V by 6 bases; bases with no gene match: 2. CDR3 bases: TGCGCCAGCAGGGACAGGGGGCGAAATGAGCAGTTCTTC. Protein product: CASRDRGRNEQFF.

This chain uses TRBV13 with TRBJ1-4, with D perhaps TRBD1 (6 bases). The germline V gene encodes CDR1 PRHDT and CDR2 FYEKMQ (reference sequence). V gave up 0 bases and J gave up 0 bases, with 8 bases separating them. This CDR3 is built from 16 residues. Here the CDR3 reads CASSLGTGATNEKLFF. The CDR3, as DNA: TGTGCCAGCAGCTTAGGGACAGGAGCAACTAATGAAAAACTGTTTTTT.

The chain recombines TRBV4-1 with TRBJ1-4, with 11 nucleotides matching TRBD1. V lost 3 bases, J lost 6 bases, and 6 bases stayed unmatched. The CDR3 length is 16 residues. Per germline, CDR1 MGHRA and CDR2 YSYEKL. The DNA of the CDR3 is TGCGCCAGCAGCCATCACGGGGACAGGGGGGATGAAAAACTGTTTTTT. Its translation is CASSHHGDRGDEKLFF.

The chain employs TRBV19 and TRBJ1-6; D possibly corresponds to TRBD1 (6 bases). Looked up from germline, CDR1 is LNHDA and CDR2 is SQIVND (reference sequence). This CDR3 is built from 17 residues. V was trimmed by 5 bases and J by 0 bases, leaving 14 bases between them. The CDR3 sequence is CASSPRTVSSYNSPLHF. CDR3 DNA: TGTGCCAGTAGTCCGCGGACAGTTTCCTCCTATAATTCACCCCTCCACTTT.

V gene TRBV28 combines with J gene TRBJ1-4, with D perhaps matching TRBD1 (5 bases). Trimming cost V 4 bases and J 7 bases, with 13 bases left between them. Germline values: CDR1 MDHEN, CDR2 SYDVKM. The CDR3 spans 14 residues. The CDR3 is CASSSDSVGEKLFF. In nucleotides, the CDR3 is TGTGCCAGCAGTTCAGACAGTGTCGGTGAAAAACTGTTTTTT.

This clone was found a few times. The chain is built from TRBV3-1 (or the pseudogene TRBV3-2) and TRBJ1-1; the D is unclear. CDR1 is LGHDT, CDR2 YNNKEL, per germline (reference sequence). This CDR3 comprises 13 residues. Trimming removed 1 base from V and 0 bases from J, with 3 bases in between. The CDR3 DNA is TGTGCCAGCAGCCAAGGAGTGAACACTGAAGCTTTCTTT. Protein product: CASSQGVNTEAFF.

The V and J genes are TRBV29-1 and TRBJ1-2, with no clear D. V lost 3 bases to trimming and J lost 4 bases, with 12 bases between them. This CDR3 has 13 residues. Germline lookup yields CDR1 SQVTM and CDR2 ANQGSEA. The CDR3 DNA reads TGCAGCGTTGATAACTATGTCCCCTATGGCTACACCTTC. Its translation: CSVDNYVPYGYTF.

The chain links TRBV18 to TRBJ2-5; D is possibly TRBD2 (6 bases). Trimming stripped 3 bases from V and 0 bases from J, with 14 bases between. The CDR3 is made up of 16 amino acids. Per germline, CDR1 KGHSH and CDR2 LQKENI. The chain's CDR3 is CASSPQGGPNQETQYF. The DNA for the CDR3 is TGTGCCAGCTCACCGCAGGGAGGACCGAACCAAGAGACCCAGTACTTC. The full variable domain, rest sourced from reference TRBV18 and TRBJ2-5, is NAGVMQNPRHLVRRRGQEARLRCSPMKGHSHVYWYRQLPEEGLKFMVYLQKENIIDESGMPKERFSAEFPKEGPSILRIQQVVRGDSAAYFCASSPQGGPNQETQYFGPGTRLLVL.

This chain joins TRBV10-3 and TRBJ1-2; D unresolved. The CDR3 has 13 amino acids. Germline assignment: CDR1 ENHRY and CDR2 SYGVKD. V gave up 3 bases and J gave up 3 bases, with 8 bases separating them. CDR3 sequence reads: CAISDSVDYGYTF. The CDR3, as DNA: TGTGCCATCAGTGATTCGGTGGACTATGGCTACACCTTC.

J is TRBJ2-1 and V is TRBV10-3; D is undetermined. In germline, CDR1 is ENHRY, CDR2 SYGVKD. There are 17 residues in the CDR3. V was pared by 6 bases and J by 0 bases, with 18 bases between. CDR3 DNA: TGTGCCATCAGACGAGAACTCACCTCGAGCTCCTACAATGAGCAGTTCTTC. Amino acid sequence: CAIRRELTSSSYNEQFF.

The chain links TRBV19 to TRBJ1-1; 7 bases fit TRBD1. The CDR3 contains 15 residues. V lost 5 bases and J lost 5; bases outside the gene matches: 11. Germline V gene sequence: CDR1 LNHDA, CDR2 SQIVND (reference sequence). CDR3 protein: CASSPGTARGTEAFF. In DNA, the CDR3 is TGTGCCAGTAGTCCCGGGACAGCCCGTGGAACTGAAGCTTTCTTT.

The genes are TRBV4-3 and TRBJ1-6; the D gene is possibly TRBD1 (6 bases). The CDR3 runs 15 residues. Germline CDR1 and CDR2: LGHNA and YSLEER. Trimming removed 0 bases from V and 4 bases from J, with 7 bases in between. CDR3 loop: CASSQEDSYNSPLHF. The CDR3 nucleotides are TGCGCCAGCAGCCAAGAGGACAGTTATAATTCACCCCTCCACTTT.

The rearrangement uses TRBV6-5 and TRBJ2-4; no firm D call. This CDR3 comprises 13 residues. CDR1 and CDR2 from the germline V gene are MNHEY and SVGAGI. Deletions cut 6 bases from V and 0 bases from J, with 6 bases between. This chain's CDR3 is CASRALAKNIQYF. DNA of the CDR3: TGTGCCAGCAGGGCCTTAGCCAAAAACATTCAGTACTTC.

This chain uses TRBV18 with TRBJ1-2; D not resolved. CDR3 length: 13 residues. Trimming shortened V by 6 bases and J by 7 bases, and 15 bases separated the two germline ends. Germline V gives CDR1 KGHSH, CDR2 LQKENI. The CDR3 DNA is TGTGCCAGCTCCGAGACTGATTATGTTGGCTACACCTTC. It encodes CASSETDYVGYTF.

About this clone: One end of the junction varies from germline; a read error may be responsible. This sequence joins TRBV12-3 or TRBV12-4 and TRBJ2-3; TRBD2 matches at 10 bases. CDR3 length: 12 amino acids. In DNA form, the CDR3 reads TGTGCCAGCAGTCCCGGACTAGCGGCGCAATATTTT. Translating it yields CASSPGLAAQYF.

The J gene is TRBJ2-5, the V gene TRBV30; tentative D call: TRBD1 (5 bases). The CDR3 consists of 12 residues. Germline loops: CDR1 GTSNPN, CDR2 SVGIG (reference sequence). V dropped 0 bases and J dropped 4 bases, with 6 bases sitting between them. CDR3 protein: CAWSVQGETQYF. In DNA, the CDR3 is TGTGCCTGGAGTGTCCAGGGAGAGACCCAGTACTTC.

The CDR3 DNA reads TGTGCCAGCAGCACCCGTCCCTACGCTGAGCAGTACTTC. Its protein product is CASSTRPYAEQYF. This sequence joins TRBV9 and TRBJ2-7; D not resolved. From germline, CDR1 is SGDLS and CDR2 YYNGEE. Trimming pared 4 bases from V and 7 bases from J, leaving 15 bases between. This CDR3 is built from 13 residues.

The CDR3 bases are TGCGCCAGCAGTGATACAGGGGCCAACGTCCTGACTTTC. Translated: CASSDTGANVLTF. The genes are TRBV10-1 and TRBJ2-6; the D is unclear. Trimming cost V 3 bases and J 4 bases, with 4 bases left between them. In germline, CDR1 is WNHNN, CDR2 SYGVQD (reference sequence). The length of the CDR3 is 13 residues.

The chain links TRBV10-1 to TRBJ2-7, with 7 bases identical to TRBD1. The CDR3 is 12 residues long. Germline V gives CDR1 WNHNN, CDR2 SYGVQD (reference sequence). Trimming at V came to 8 bases and at J to 4 bases, leaving 5 bases not matched to a gene. The CDR3 DNA reads TGCGCCAGCGGCACAGGGGAATACGAGCAGTACTTC. Its protein is CASGTGEYEQYF.

This clone was detected once. This chain links TRBV18 with TRBJ1-1, with 10 bases aligning to TRBD1. CDR3 size: 18 residues. CDR1 KGHSH and CDR2 LQKENI come from the germline V gene. Losses at the gene ends were 4 bases for V and 0 bases for J; bases not matched to a gene: 11. CDR3 nucleotide sequence: TGTGCCAGCTCACTAAACCGGGACAGGGGTAGTATGAACACTGAAGCTTTCTTT. Protein product: CASSLNRDRGSMNTEAFF.

The chain joins TRBV30 to TRBJ1-6, with unresolved D. Trimming pared 3 bases from V and 8 bases from J, leaving 5 bases between. Germline V gene lookup returns CDR1 GTSNPN and CDR2 SVGIG (reference sequence). The CDR3 runs to 11 residues. In DNA form, the CDR3 reads TGTGCCTGGAGGCGAGATTCACCCCTCCACTTT. Amino acids: CAWRRDSPLHF.

The chain has TRBV5-1 and TRBJ2-2; D gene unclear. CDR1 and CDR2 from the germline V gene are SGHRS and YFSETQ. This CDR3 spans 15 amino acids. With 1 base removed from V and 0 bases from J, the gap between germline ends came to 7 bases. CDR3 loop: CASSLPTSNTGELFF. The CDR3 bases are TGCGCCAGCAGCTTGCCTACTTCGAACACCGGGGAGCTGTTTTTT.

This chain connects TRBV19 to TRBJ1-6; 10 bases align to TRBD1. With 4 bases clipped from V and 8 bases from J, the junction kept 8 bases outside the gene matches. Germline CDR1 LNHDA, CDR2 SQIVND (reference sequence). The CDR3 is 16 amino acids. The CDR3 reads CASSTGTGDFDSPLHF. The DNA for the CDR3 is TGTGCCAGTAGTACCGGGACAGGGGATTTTGATTCACCCCTCCACTTT.